A selection of T cell receptor beta chains follows, all from one sample in a study of T cell changes during pregnancy in multiple sclerosis. TCRdb keeps only in-frame clones here, not all; method: immunoSEQ multiplex PCR. The repertoire holds over 85,000 clones, with roughly 91% as singletons. The sequenced sample was peripheral blood, obtained after pregnancy. These receptors originate from a female donor in good health, enrolled as a control in a pregnancy study. The CDR3 runs from the conserved cysteine through the conserved F or W. The D gene is left open where the match is weak. Clone size, where shown, is once, few, many, or a class for clones that have expanded.

v_gene	abundance	j_gene	d_gene	CDR3nt	CDR3aa
TRBV5-1	NA	TRBJ2-5	TRBD2	TGCGCCAGCAGCGCCGGGACTAGCGGCAGCCAAGAGACCCAGTACTTC	CASSAGTSGSQETQYF
TRBV6-1	once	TRBJ2-6	NA	TGTGCCAGCAGTGAAGAGGGAGGCTCTGGGGCCAACGTCCTGACTTTC	CASSEEGGSGANVLTF
TRBV29-1	NA	TRBJ1-1	TRBD1	TGCAGCGTCGGACAGGGGATAGACACTGAAGCTTTCTTT	CSVGQGIDTEAFF
TRBV9	NA	TRBJ1-1	TRBD1	TGTGCCAGCAGCCCCCGGGACAGGAACACTGAAGCTTTCTTT	CASSPRDRNTEAFF
TRBV29-1	NA	TRBJ2-5	NA	TGCAGCGTTGAAGTCTCCCAAGAGACCCAGTACTTC	CSVEVSQETQYF
TRBV11-2	NA	TRBJ2-2	TRBD1	TGTGCCAGCAGCCTCGGACAGGGCACCGGGGAGCTGTTTTTT	CASSLGQGTGELFF
TRBV7-2	NA	TRBJ2-7	TRBD1	TGTGCCAGCAGCGGACAGGGGTCCCTATACGAGCAGTACTTC	CASSGQGSLYEQYF
TRBV28	NA	TRBJ2-1	TRBD2	TGTGCCAGCAGTTTAAGACTAGCGGGGGTTTACAATGAGCAGTTCTTC	CASSLRLAGVYNEQFF
TRBV14	NA	TRBJ2-7	NA	TGTGCCAGCAGCCACTTGGCGGGCGTTAGCTCCTACGAGCAGTACTTC	CASSHLAGVSSYEQYF
TRBV5-4	NA	TRBJ1-2	NA	TGTGCCAGCAGCTTGGTGGGAGTGCGCTACTATGGCTACACCTTC	CASSLVGVRYYGYTF
TRBV7-2	NA	TRBJ2-3	NA	TGTGCCAGCAGCTTAACGGGGGATACGCAGTATTTT	CASSLTGDTQYF
TRBV7-2	NA	TRBJ1-1	NA	TGTGCCAGCAGCTCCCGGCTCGGGACTGAAGCTTTCTTT	CASSSRLGTEAFF
TRBV6-1	NA	TRBJ1-3	NA	TGTGCCAGCACCGCTCGGGGGTTTGGAAACACCATATATTTT	CASTARGFGNTIYF
TRBV7-2	NA	TRBJ1-3	TRBD1	TGTGCCAGCAGCACCGACAGGGCCTCTGGAAACACCATATATTTT	CASSTDRASGNTIYF
TRBV18	NA	TRBJ1-4	NA	TGTGCCAGCTCACCGGCTCCAACTAATGAAAAACTGTTTTTT	CASSPAPTNEKLFF
TRBV19	NA	TRBJ1-5	NA	TGTGCCAGTAGTATAGCCGGGGTTCTTGATATTCAGCCCCAGCATTTT	CASSIAGVLDIQPQHF
TRBV15	NA	TRBJ2-1	TRBD2	TGTGCCACCAGCAGCGATACTAGCGGCCTTTACAATGAGCAGTTCTTC	CATSSDTSGLYNEQFF
TRBV27	once	TRBJ2-7	TRBD2	TGTGCCAGCAGTTTAAAAGCGGGAGTTTACGAGCAGTACTTC	CASSLKAGVYEQYF
TRBV9	NA	TRBJ2-2	NA	TGTGCCAGCAAACTCGACTCCGGGACCGGGGAGCTGTTTTTT	CASKLDSGTGELFF
TRBV30	NA	TRBJ2-4	NA	TGTGCCTGGAGTGGCCGAGGACAGAAAAACATTCAGTACTTC	CAWSGRGQKNIQYF